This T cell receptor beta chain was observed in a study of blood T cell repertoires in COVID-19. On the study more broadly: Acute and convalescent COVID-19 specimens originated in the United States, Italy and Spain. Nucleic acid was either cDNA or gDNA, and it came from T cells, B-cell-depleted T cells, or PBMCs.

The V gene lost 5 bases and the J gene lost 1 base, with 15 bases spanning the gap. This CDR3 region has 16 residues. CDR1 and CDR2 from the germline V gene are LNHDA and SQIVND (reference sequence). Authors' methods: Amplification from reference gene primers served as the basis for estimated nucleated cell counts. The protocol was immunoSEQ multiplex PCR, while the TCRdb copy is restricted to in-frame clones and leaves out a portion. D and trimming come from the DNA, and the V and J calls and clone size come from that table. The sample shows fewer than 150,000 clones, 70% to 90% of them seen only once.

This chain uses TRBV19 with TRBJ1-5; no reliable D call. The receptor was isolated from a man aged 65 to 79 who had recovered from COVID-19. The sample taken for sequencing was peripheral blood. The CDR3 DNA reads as TGTGCCAGTAGTCGAAGTAGACGGGGAAGCAATCAGCCCCAGCATTTT. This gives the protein CASSRSRRGSNQPQHF.